This entry describes one T cell receptor (beta chain). Which antigen it targets is not known. No much larger clone is present one base from it, and per-base qualities are unavailable. The data derive from a study of Graves' ophthalmopathy and Graves' hyperthyroidism (dated by TCRdb to about 2018). With respect to the entire study: Peripheral blood was collected at initial diagnosis, prior to any treatment. TCR beta repertoire signatures were used to distinguish Graves' ophthalmopathy from Graves' hyperthyroidism and to predict progression to ophthalmopathy. In total, over 130 blood samples were TCR-sequenced: approximately 42 ophthalmopathy, around 75 hyperthyroidism and roughly 17 hyperthyroidism-to-ophthalmopathy patients. To explore V-J signatures distinguishing ophthalmopathy from hyperthyroidism, a discovery set of roughly 100 patients (fewer than 45 ophthalmopathy, some 57 stable hyperthyroidism) was enrolled. The independent validation cohort included approximately 19 hyperthyroidism patients plus 17 patients who later progressed from hyperthyroidism to ophthalmopathy. In six hyperthyroidism patients, the T-cell repertoire of thyroid tissue was compared with the T-cell repertoire of blood. After sampling, hyperthyroidism patients received methimazole starting at 30 mg daily, and ophthalmopathy patients received high-dose intravenous methylprednisolone. The roughly 100 discovery patients were randomly divided into training and test sets at a 7:3 ratio.

Based on the germline V gene, the CDR1 and CDR2 sequences are MNHNS and SASEGT. V is pared back by 6 bases and J by 4 bases, with 9 bases lying between the germline termini. The CDR3 contains 13 residues, cysteine and phenylalanine counted. Only the CDR3 part of the read is kept: 39 bases, read in frame from the first base. Paper-wide results and their limitations: No statistical method was used to predetermine the sample size, and group allocation was not hidden from the investigators. Most of the expanded thyroid clonotypes with a frequency above 0.001 were also detected in blood, and it was suggested that the thyroid immune response may be reflected by blood repertoires. In validation, the model predicted ophthalmopathy progression with about 70% sensitivity and around 72% specificity; some 13 predicted patients were CT-confirmed with GO in a median of around 6.5 months. In cross-validation, the 13-signature model distinguished ophthalmopathy from stable hyperthyroidism with about 90% sensitivity and around 81% specificity, and in the test set the corresponding values were approximately 80% and 68%.

For repertoire sequencing, TCR beta CDR3 regions were amplified from RNA transcripts. The first round of RT-PCR was done with HTBI primers and the Qiagen OneStep RT-PCR kit, and was followed by a second round of multiplex PCR, then size selection and purification. Sequencing of the libraries was carried out on an Illumina HiSeq2000 in paired-end mode with 100 bp reads. The original pipeline was this. SOAPnuke was used to process the reads, throwing out any read that had adapters, had uncalled bases, had a mean Phred below 15, or lacked an exact constant-primer or identifier match. COPE v1.2.5 was used to merge the high-quality paired reads. Unique nucleotide sequences were defined as clonotypes and aligned to IMGT TRB V, D and J references using MiTCR v1.1. Only V-J combinations with frequency above 0.0001 were analysed, covering 99% to 99.2% of repertoires. For each V-J combination, a TCR clonal expansion and chaos score was defined as F50 clonal expansion divided by the chaos observed in the TCRdist matrix. Welch's t-statistics and random forest were used to narrow the features down to approximately 13 V-J combinations, which were then fed into a naive Bayes classifier. Thyroid-blood repertoire similarity was quantified with the Morisita-Horn index. TCRdb reprocessing: public reads trimmed at Q25 with fastp, clones called with MiXCR, in-frame beta chains kept. Duplicate CDR3 protein sequences are folded into a single record with the most common DNA and genes. Here the V and J calls rest on TCRdb's processing, not on the authors' analysis. The sample data list just over 600,000 distinct CDR3 sequences, and 22% of these were observed just once. The ten largest clones represent approximately 6.9% of the sample.

Stable hyperthyroidism was defined as no progression to ophthalmopathy within 18 months of follow-up. Patients with hyperthyroidism were aged 18 to 65 years, had been newly diagnosed, and had a disease duration of less than 2 months. Patients were excluded if they had other autoimmune diseases, uncontrolled infections, pregnancy or lactation. Clinical symptoms, serum thyroxine, TRAb, thyroid ultrasound and orbital computed tomography were used for diagnosis. Using Ficoll-Paque density gradient centrifugation, PBMCs were isolated from 9.5 to 10 ml of fresh peripheral blood. Total RNA was extracted with Trizol reagent and quality-checked on an Agilent 2100 Bioanalyzer.

The TCR originated in a woman between 18 and 30 years old with stable Graves' hyperthyroidism. Some clones in this sample may be carry-over from other donors' samples. Donor details come from another sample of the same person, matched by shared clones. The rearranged chain carries TRBV6-1 and TRBJ2-2; the D gene is unclear. The specimen sequenced was peripheral blood. The CDR3 in this case is CASSPAPTGELFF. In nucleotide form, the sequence is TGTGCCAGCAGCCCGGCCCCCACCGGGGAGCTGTTTTTT.